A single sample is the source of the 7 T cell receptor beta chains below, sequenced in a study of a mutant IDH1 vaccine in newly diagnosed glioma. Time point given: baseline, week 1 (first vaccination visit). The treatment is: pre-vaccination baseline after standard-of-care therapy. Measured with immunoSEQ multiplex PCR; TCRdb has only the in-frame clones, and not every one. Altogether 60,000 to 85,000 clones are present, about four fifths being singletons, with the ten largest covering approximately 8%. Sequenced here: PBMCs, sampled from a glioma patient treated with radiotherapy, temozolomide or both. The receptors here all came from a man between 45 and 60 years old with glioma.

The CDR3 DNA reads as TGCGCCAGCAGCCTACAGGGGGCAGACTATGGCTACACCTTC. Translation: CASSLQGADYGYTF. The chain links TRBV5-1 to TRBJ1-2, with 9 bases lining up with TRBD1. CDR1 is SGHRS, CDR2 YFSETQ, per germline. This CDR3 region has 14 residues. Trimming cost V 4 bases and J 3 bases; bases outside gene matches: 4.

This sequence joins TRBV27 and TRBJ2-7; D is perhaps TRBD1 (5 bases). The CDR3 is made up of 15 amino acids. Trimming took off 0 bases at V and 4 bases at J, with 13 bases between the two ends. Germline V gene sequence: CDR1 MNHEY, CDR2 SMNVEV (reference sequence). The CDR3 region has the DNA TGTGCCAGCAGTTTATCGACAGTTCTCGTATACGAGCAGTACTTC. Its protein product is CASSLSTVLVYEQYF.

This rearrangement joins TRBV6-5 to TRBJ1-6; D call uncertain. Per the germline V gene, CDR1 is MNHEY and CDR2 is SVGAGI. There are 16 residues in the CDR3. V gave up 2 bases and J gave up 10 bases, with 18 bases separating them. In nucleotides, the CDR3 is TGTGCCAGCAGTTACAGTTCCGCACAGCTAAACTCACCCCTCCACTTT. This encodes CASSYSSAQLNSPLHF.

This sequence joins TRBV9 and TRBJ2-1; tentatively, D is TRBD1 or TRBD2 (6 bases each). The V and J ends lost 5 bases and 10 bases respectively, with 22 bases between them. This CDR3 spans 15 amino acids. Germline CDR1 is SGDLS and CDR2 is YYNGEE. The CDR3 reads CASSATQGLGGEQFF. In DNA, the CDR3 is TGTGCCAGCAGTGCCACCCAGGGGCTCGGGGGAGAGCAGTTCTTC.

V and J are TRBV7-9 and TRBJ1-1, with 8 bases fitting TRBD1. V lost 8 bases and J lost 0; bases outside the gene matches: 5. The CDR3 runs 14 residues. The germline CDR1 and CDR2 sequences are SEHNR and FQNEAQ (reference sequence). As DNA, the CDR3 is TGTGCCAGCTCAAGACAGGGGTTGAACACTGAAGCTTTCTTT. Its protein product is CASSRQGLNTEAFF.

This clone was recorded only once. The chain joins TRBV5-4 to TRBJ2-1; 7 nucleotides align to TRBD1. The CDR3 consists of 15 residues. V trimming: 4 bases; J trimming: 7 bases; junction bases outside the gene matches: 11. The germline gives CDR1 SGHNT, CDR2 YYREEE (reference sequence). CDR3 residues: CASSQGTVASNEQFF. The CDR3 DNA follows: TGTGCCAGCAGCCAAGGGACAGTGGCTTCAAATGAGCAGTTCTTC. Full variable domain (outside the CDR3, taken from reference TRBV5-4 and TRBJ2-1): ETGVTQSPTHLIKTRGQQVTLRCSSQSGHNTVSWYQQALGQGPQFIFQYYREEENGRGNFPPRFSGLQFPNYSSELNVNALELDDSALYLCASSQGTVASNEQFFGPGTRLTVL.

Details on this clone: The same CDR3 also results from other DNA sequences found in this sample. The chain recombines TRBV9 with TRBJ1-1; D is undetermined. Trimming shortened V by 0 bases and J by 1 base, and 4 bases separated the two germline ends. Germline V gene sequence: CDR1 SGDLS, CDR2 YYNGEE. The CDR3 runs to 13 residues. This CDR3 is CASSVAGNTEAFF. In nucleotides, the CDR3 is TGTGCCAGCAGCGTAGCCGGGAACACTGAAGCTTTCTTT.